This T cell receptor (beta chain) was profiled in a study of OX40 agonist ivuxolimab in advanced cancers. Study-wide context: Participants averaged about 66 years of age (range about 23 to 90) and were roughly 83% male. Under the entry rules, prior anti-PD-1, anti-PD-L1 or anti-CTLA-4 therapy was allowed, and about 38% had some.

A word on this clone: Its antigen is unidentified.

Broader study findings: Normalized T-cell clonal expansion was also low in a subset of nonresponders.

TCRdb's copy holds only in-frame clones and misses some; the assay was immunoSEQ multiplex PCR. The repertoire includes tens of thousands of clones, over 75% of them detected once, and roughly 7% sits in the top ten. V was shortened by 3 bases and J by 11 bases, with 10 bases between the two germline ends. This CDR3 comprises 12 residues. Germline V lookup: CDR1 SNHLY, CDR2 FYNNEI. This specimen was CD4+ or CD8+ T cells sorted from blood, taken in a trial of the OX40 agonist ivuxolimab. V is TRBV2 and J is TRBJ1-4; a possible D gene is TRBD1 (6 bases). The TCR was taken from an adult with an advanced solid tumor such as melanoma, head and neck, liver or kidney cancer. This CDR3 reads CASSDRGGKLFF. DNA of the CDR3: TGTGCCAGCAGTGACAGGGGAGGGAAACTGTTTTTT.